The rows below give T cell receptor beta chains drawn from one sample of a study of T-cell reconstitution after alpha-beta-depleted transplantation in children. TCRdb independently ran MiXCR on the PCR reads; one entry per CDR3 protein. This table has 400,000 to 450,000 distinct CDR3 sequences, 43% appearing once. The source was PBMCs, collected before TCRalphabeta/CD19-depleted stem cell transplant. These receptors were collected from a girl aged 2-15 years with aplastic anemia, due to receive a stem cell transplant. CDR3s include the opening cysteine and the closing phenylalanine or tryptophan. Each record gives: CDR3 DNA, CDR3 protein, V gene, clone size, J gene, D gene. A D gene is named only where the DNA matches it firmly. Clone size is not always given. Where it is, it says once, few, many or a class for expanded clones.

DNA: TGTGCCAGCAGCTTAGGGGCACAGGGGATCCCGGCCTACGAGCAGTACTTC; CDR3: CASSLGAQGIPAYEQYF; V: TRBV7-6; size: .; J: TRBJ2-7; D: TRBD1
DNA: TGTGCCATCAGTGACGACCCCAACTATGGCTACACCTTC; CDR3: CAISDDPNYGYTF; V: TRBV10-3; size: .; J: TRBJ1-2; D: .
DNA: TGTGCCAGCAGCTCCGCGGGGGCCGCGTACTACGAGCAGTACTTC; CDR3: CASSSAGAAYYEQYF; V: TRBV7-9; size: once; J: TRBJ2-7; D: .
DNA: TGCAGCGTTGAAGATAGGACGGGGGAAAAGGGCGAGCAGTACTTC; CDR3: CSVEDRTGEKGEQYF; V: TRBV29-1; size: .; J: TRBJ2-7; D: .
DNA: TGCAGTGCTCACGAATCGGGGCTCACAGATACGCAGTATTTT; CDR3: CSAHESGLTDTQYF; V: TRBV20-1; size: many; J: TRBJ2-3; D: .
DNA: TGTGCCAGCAGATGGTCAGGGGGAAGGGGGGGTATCAGCTCTGGGGCCAACGTCCTGACTTTC; CDR3: CASRWSGGRGGISSGANVLTF; V: TRBV28; size: .; J: TRBJ2-6; D: .
DNA: TGCAGCGTTGAAGAACTAGCGGGCGGGATCCAGGCAGATACGCATTATTTT; CDR3: CSVEELAGGIQADTHYF; V: TRBV29-1; size: .; J: TRBJ2-3; D: TRBD2
DNA: TGTGCCAGCAGCCGAGCTGCAAGCTCCTACAATGAGCAGTTCTTC; CDR3: CASSRAASSYNEQFF; V: TRBV7-2; size: .; J: TRBJ2-1; D: .
DNA: TGCGCCAGCAGCCAAGTGGGGGGGCCCTACAATGAGCAGTTCTTC; CDR3: CASSQVGGPYNEQFF; V: TRBV4-1; size: many; J: TRBJ2-1; D: .
DNA: TGCAGTGCCTCTGACCCACGGGGGTCACCCGGGGAGCTGTTTTTT; CDR3: CSASDPRGSPGELFF; V: TRBV20-1; size: few; J: TRBJ2-2; D: .
DNA: TGTGCCAGCAGGCAAACAGGGGGAGCTTTCTTT; CDR3: CASRQTGGAFF; V: TRBV11-2; size: many; J: TRBJ1-1; D: TRBD1
DNA: TGCAGTGCTCTCGCGGGAGGCTCCTACAATGAGCAGTTCTTC; CDR3: CSALAGGSYNEQFF; V: TRBV20-1; size: .; J: TRBJ2-1; D: TRBD2
DNA: TGCGCCAGCAGCTTGGCCTCTAGGCTCGAGCAGTACTTC; CDR3: CASSLASRLEQYF; V: TRBV5-1; size: .; J: TRBJ2-7; D: .
DNA: TGTGCCAGCAGCTTAGTACTTACGCTAGCGGGACCTCCTAGGGCCTACGAGCAGTACTTC; CDR3: CASSLVLTLAGPPRAYEQYF; V: TRBV11-1; size: .; J: TRBJ2-7; D: TRBD2
DNA: TGTGCCAGCAGCTTCGGGAGCGGGAGCGAATATTTCTACGAGCAGTACTTC; CDR3: CASSFGSGSEYFYEQYF; V: TRBV5-6; size: many; J: TRBJ2-7; D: TRBD2
DNA: TGCAGTGCTAGAACCGGGGACTTAAACGAGCAGTACTTC; CDR3: CSARTGDLNEQYF; V: TRBV20-1; size: many; J: TRBJ2-7; D: .
DNA: TGTGCCAGCAGCCCCCTGGGTCCCACCAAGTATGAGCAGTTCTTC; CDR3: CASSPLGPTKYEQFF; V: TRBV4-2; size: .; J: TRBJ2-1; D: .
DNA: TGCAGCGTCGAAGGTGCGAAGGAGCAGTTCTTC; CDR3: CSVEGAKEQFF; V: TRBV29-1; size: .; J: TRBJ2-1; D: .
DNA: TGCAGTGCCCAACCAACAACTAGCACAGATACGCAGTATTTT; CDR3: CSAQPTTSTDTQYF; V: TRBV20-1; size: once; J: TRBJ2-3; D: .
DNA: TGCGCCAGCAGCTTCGGGCCAGCCCAGAACGAGCAGTACTTC; CDR3: CASSFGPAQNEQYF; V: TRBV5-1; size: many; J: TRBJ2-7; D: .
DNA: TGTGCCACCAGCCCGTTCGACCAAAATGAAAAACTGTTTTTT; CDR3: CATSPFDQNEKLFF; V: TRBV15; size: .; J: TRBJ1-4; D: .
DNA: TGTGCCAGCAGTTGGGGGAACACCGGGGAGCTGTTTTTT; CDR3: CASSWGNTGELFF; V: TRBV6-2/TRBV6-3; size: many; J: TRBJ2-2; D: .
DNA: TGTGCCAGCAGTTTAAGCGGGGTAGCCAAAAACATTCAGTACTTC; CDR3: CASSLSGVAKNIQYF; V: TRBV27; size: .; J: TRBJ2-4; D: TRBD2
DNA: TGTGCCAGCAGATTGACAGGGGGAGGGCTCACAGATACGCAGTATTTT; CDR3: CASRLTGGGLTDTQYF; V: TRBV28; size: once; J: TRBJ2-3; D: TRBD1
DNA: TGTGCCAGCAGCGGGACTAGCGGGATCTCCGGGGATGAGCAGTTCTTC; CDR3: CASSGTSGISGDEQFF; V: TRBV6-1; size: many; J: TRBJ2-1; D: TRBD2
DNA: TGCAGTGCCCCCCGCGGCGGGGGAGAGACCCAGTACTTC; CDR3: CSAPRGGGETQYF; V: TRBV20-1; size: .; J: TRBJ2-5; D: TRBD2
DNA: TGTGCCAGCAGCCCGGCCATACAGGGGGCAGAATCCTCCTACAATGAGCAGTTCTTC; CDR3: CASSPAIQGAESSYNEQFF; V: TRBV11-1; size: .; J: TRBJ2-1; D: TRBD1
DNA: TGTGCCAGCAGCTTGACAGGCCACGAGCAGTACTTC; CDR3: CASSLTGHEQYF; V: TRBV11-2; size: .; J: TRBJ2-7; D: .